This TCR beta chain is from a study of CD8+CD57+ T cells in acquired aplastic anemia. This clonotype has ten or more counts. Genomic DNA templated the TCR beta VDJ and CDR3 profiling. TCRdb fed the reads into MiXCR, producing one record per CDR3 protein. The sample shows under 250,000 distinct CDR3 sequences, 34% of them seen only once. Trimming pared 4 bases from V and 3 bases from J, leaving 12 bases between. Germline values: CDR1 SNHLY, CDR2 FYNNEI. The CDR3 runs to 14 residues. The receptor's source is a human donor in good health, serving as a control. The chain links TRBV2 to TRBJ1-2, with D hard to call. Sample: sorted CD4+, CD8+, or CD8+CD57+ T cells (not recorded which) from PBMCs. CDR3 loop: CASSVKGSYYGYTF. CDR3 nucleotide sequence: TGTGCCAGCAGTGTTAAGGGAAGCTACTATGGCTACACCTTC. Looking up the rest from reference TRBV2 and TRBJ1-2 gives the full variable domain: EPEVTQTPSHQVTQMGQEVILRCVPISNHLYFYWYRQILGQKVEFLVSFYNNEISEKSEIFDDQFSVERPDGSNFTLKIRSTKLEDSAMYFCASSVKGSYYGYTFGSGTRLTVV.